The 4 T cell receptor beta chains given below trace back to one sample, sequenced in a study of cytomegalovirus exposure and HLA in healthy donors. PCR used 60 Vbeta primers and 13 Jbeta primers. TCRdb's copy holds only in-frame clones and misses some; the assay was immunoSEQ multiplex PCR. This table has about 160,000 clones, 84% appearing once. Specimen: PBMCs. The origin of the receptors is a man aged 50 or older in good health and CMV-seropositive.

The chain combines TRBV19 with TRBJ1-1; D ambiguous. Germline V gives CDR1 LNHDA, CDR2 SQIVND (reference sequence). V was cut by 8 bases and J by 3 bases, with 13 bases left in between. The CDR3 is made up of 13 amino acids. CDR3 coding DNA: TGTGCCAGTTCTAGTACCCACTACACTGAAGCTTTCTTT. It specifies CASSSTHYTEAFF.

The genes are TRBV29-1 and TRBJ2-1; the match to TRBD2 covers 7 bases. CDR1 is SQVTM, CDR2 ANQGSEA, per germline. V gave up 3 bases and J gave up 7 bases; unmatched junction bases: 6. This CDR3 is 13 amino acids long. The CDR3 DNA is TGCAGCGTTGAGGGGGAGGGCCTTAATGAGCAGTTCTTC. Translated, it gives CSVEGEGLNEQFF.

This sequence joins TRBV5-1 and TRBJ1-2, with D possibly TRBD1 on 6 matching bases. V gave up 3 bases and J gave up 7 bases, with 16 bases separating them. The CDR3 covers 14 residues. From germline, CDR1 is SGHRS and CDR2 YFSETQ. DNA of the CDR3: TGCGCCAGCAGCTCAAACATACAGGGTGGTGGCTACACCTTC. The encoded protein is CASSSNIQGGGYTF.

The chain has TRBV5-6 and TRBJ2-2; D may be TRBD1 (5 bases). The CDR3 has 15 amino acids. V gave up 4 bases and J gave up 4 bases, with 14 bases separating them. CDR1 is SGHDT, CDR2 YYEEEE, per germline. As DNA, the CDR3 is TGTGCCAGCAGCGCTCGACAGAGACCCACCGGGGAGCTGTTTTTT. The encoded protein is CASSARQRPTGELFF.